The TCR beta chain under discussion was sequenced for a study of blood T cell repertoires in COVID-19. The authors' processing: Reference gene primers were amplified, and this amplification served to estimate nucleated cell counts. The protocol was immunoSEQ multiplex PCR, while the TCRdb copy is restricted to in-frame clones and leaves out a portion. V, J and clone size are taken as reported in that table, and D and trimming were inferred from the DNA itself. Among some 140,000 clones listed, approximately 80% were seen once. Germline V gene sequence: CDR1 MDHEN, CDR2 SYDVKM. CDR3 length: 15 amino acids. Trimming cost V 8 bases and J 10 bases; bases outside gene matches: 10.

The chain links TRBV28 to TRBJ2-1; 14 bases map to TRBD2. The sequence was collected from a man aged 55 to 70 who had recovered from COVID-19. The source material was peripheral blood. For the CDR3, the DNA is TGTGCCAGCCGTAATCCGGGACTAGCGGGAGACGAGCAGTTCTTC. This sequence encodes CASRNPGLAGDEQFF.